The 2 T cell receptor beta chains in this list originate from one sample, sequenced in a study of CD8+CD57+ T cells in acquired aplastic anemia (dated by TCRdb to the late 2010s). Expansion of CD8+CD57+ cells had been shown by flow cytometry in the patients chosen for sequencing. Sequencing instrument: Illumina HiSeq 2000. Profiling of TCR beta VDJ combinations and CDR3 sequences used genomic DNA as the template. Through fastp at Q25 and MiXCR, TCRdb rebuilt clones from the public reads, retaining in-frame beta chains. Every CDR3 protein is listed once, alongside the most common genes and DNA of its rows. The sample yields approximately 470,000 distinct CDR3 sequences; around 33% were counted once. The leading ten clones occupy less than 0.85% of the sample. Sequencing was done on a sample of sorted CD4+, CD8+, or CD8+CD57+ T cells (not recorded which) from PBMCs. The receptors derive from a human donor with aplastic anemia.

This chain uses TRBV28 with TRBJ2-7; D unclear. The V end was cut by 3 bases, the J end by 5 bases, with 14 bases between. The CDR3 covers 14 residues. Germline V lookup: CDR1 MDHEN, CDR2 SYDVKM. The chain's CDR3 is CASSLIGIGHEQYF. The CDR3 coding sequence is TGTGCCAGCAGTTTGATCGGCATAGGTCACGAGCAGTACTTC.

This clonotype turned up a few times. Being one base from a much bigger clone, this may be a read error. The chain combines TRBV19 with TRBJ2-5, with a tentative D call TRBD2 (5 bases). V lost 3 bases, J lost 5 bases, and 16 bases lay in between. Germline values: CDR1 LNHDA, CDR2 SQIVND (reference sequence). The CDR3 contains 15 residues. The CDR3 DNA is TGTGCCAGTAGTATCGACCCATTACGAGGGGAGACCCAGTACTTC. It encodes CASSIDPLRGETQYF.